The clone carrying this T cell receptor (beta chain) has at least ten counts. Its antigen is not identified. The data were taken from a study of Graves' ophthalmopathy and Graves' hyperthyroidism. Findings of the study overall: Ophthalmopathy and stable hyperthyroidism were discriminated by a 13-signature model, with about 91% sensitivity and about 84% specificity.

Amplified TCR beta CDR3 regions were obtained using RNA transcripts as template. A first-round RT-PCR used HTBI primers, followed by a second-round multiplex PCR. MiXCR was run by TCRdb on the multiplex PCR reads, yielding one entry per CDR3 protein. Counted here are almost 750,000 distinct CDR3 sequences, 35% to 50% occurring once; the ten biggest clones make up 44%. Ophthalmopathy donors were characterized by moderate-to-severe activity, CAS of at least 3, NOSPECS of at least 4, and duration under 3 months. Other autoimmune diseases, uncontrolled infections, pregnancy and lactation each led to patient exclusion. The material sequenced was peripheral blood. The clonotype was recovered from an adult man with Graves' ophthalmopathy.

The chain's CDR3 is CSVIGEGASTF. CDR3 in DNA: TGCAGCGTTATCGGCGAGGGGGCAAGTACCTTC. V usage is TRBV29-1 and J usage is TRBJ1-2, with 7 bases matching TRBD1. The germline gives CDR1 SQVTM, CDR2 ANQGSEA. The CDR3 consists of 11 residues. With V trimmed by 5 bases and J by 14 bases, 11 bases remained unmatched.